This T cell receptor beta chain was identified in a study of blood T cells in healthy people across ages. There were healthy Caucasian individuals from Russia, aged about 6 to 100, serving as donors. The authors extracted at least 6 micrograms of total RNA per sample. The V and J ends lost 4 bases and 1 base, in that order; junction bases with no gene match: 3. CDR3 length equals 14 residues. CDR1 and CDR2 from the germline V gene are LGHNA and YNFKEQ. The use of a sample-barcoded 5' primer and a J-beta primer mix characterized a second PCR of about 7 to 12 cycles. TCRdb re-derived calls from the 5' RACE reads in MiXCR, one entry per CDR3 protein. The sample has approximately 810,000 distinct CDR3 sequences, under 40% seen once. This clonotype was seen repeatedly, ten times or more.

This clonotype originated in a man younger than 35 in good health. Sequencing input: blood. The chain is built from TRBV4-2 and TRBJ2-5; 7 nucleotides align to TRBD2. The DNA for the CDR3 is TGTGCCAGCAGCCCCGGGGGGATCCAAGAGACCCAGTACTTC. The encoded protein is CASSPGGIQETQYF.